This T cell receptor beta chain was sequenced during a study of blood T cell repertoires in COVID-19. Study summary: Researchers got acute and convalescent COVID-19 samples from the United States, Italy and Spain. From T cells, B-cell-depleted T cells, or PBMCs came the material, which was cDNA or gDNA.

With 4 bases clipped from V and 4 bases from J, the junction kept 4 bases outside the gene matches. The germline CDR1 and CDR2 sequences are SGHTA and FQGNSA. The CDR3 contains 15 residues. Researchers sorted participants into cohorts using their self-reported clinical history. For recovered donors of Cohort 3, there were two negative PCRs, clearance, or symptom resolution. Produced via immunoSEQ multiplex PCR; TCRdb's table is partial and in-frame only. The profile shows some 250,000 clones, about 89% of them singletons. V usage is TRBV7-2 and J usage is TRBJ2-1, with TRBD2 matching over 10 bases. This clonotype was obtained from a man aged 35 to 55 who had recovered from COVID-19. The source material was PBMCs or T cells enriched from blood (not recorded which). The CDR3 is CASSSGLAEYNEQFF. The DNA of the CDR3 is TGTGCCAGCAGCTCTGGACTAGCGGAGTACAATGAGCAGTTCTTC.